This entry lists 3 T cell receptor beta chains sequenced from one sample in a study of vaccination effects on CD4 cells after COVID-19. No antigen is known for these receptors. Viral peptide pool expansion of antigen-specific CD4+ T cells preceded sequencing in the ViraFEST assay. Following 10 days of culture, CD4+ T cells were isolated. PCR confirmed that the person was infected with SARS-CoV-2 between March and December 2020. Each participant received a vaccine that was either BNT162b2 or mRNA-1273, given as two doses. The assay was immunoSEQ multiplex PCR, and TCRdb's table has in-frame clones only and misses some. Of under 20,000 clones listed, 65% to 75% are singletons. The sample was CD4+ T cells from PBMCs cultured with SARS-CoV-2 spike peptides, taken after COVID-19 vaccination. These receptors all come from a human donor who had a prior SARS-CoV-2 infection.

V and J are TRBV25-1 and TRBJ1-2; 8 nucleotides align to TRBD1. The ends lost 2 bases at V and 8 bases at J; junction bases unmatched: 10. Germline CDR1 and CDR2: MGHDK and SYGVNS. CDR3 length equals 15 residues. The CDR3: CASSEGGRGRRGYTF. CDR3 in DNA: TGTGCCAGCAGTGAAGGGGGCAGGGGGCGAAGGGGCTACACCTTC.

This clone has only one observation. The chain employs TRBV5-1 and TRBJ2-3; 8 bases agree with TRBD2. Looked up from germline, CDR1 is SGHRS and CDR2 is YFSETQ. The CDR3 contains 15 residues. Trimming removed 10 bases from V and 2 bases from J; junction bases left unmatched: 12. CDR3 region: CAAKEGGGSTDTQYF. CDR3 DNA: TGCGCCGCCAAGGAAGGCGGGGGGTCCACAGATACGCAGTATTTT.

The chain employs TRBV29-1 and TRBJ2-1; weak D call: TRBD2 (6 bases). Deletions cut 5 bases from V and 2 bases from J, with 16 bases between. Germline-derived CDR1 and CDR2 are SQVTM and ANQGSEA. The CDR3 spans 15 residues. The CDR3 reads CSVYKLASTYNEQFF. In DNA, the CDR3 is TGCAGCGTTTATAAGCTAGCGTCTACCTACAATGAGCAGTTCTTC.